A single sample is the source of the 19 T cell receptor beta chains below, sequenced in a study of blood T cell repertoires in COVID-19. Some clones are missing from TCRdb's copy, which holds only in-frame ones; the method was immunoSEQ multiplex PCR. The repertoire holds about 62,000 clones, with roughly 89% as singletons. Sample: peripheral blood. These receptors were collected from a woman of 80 years or more with acute or convalescent COVID-19.

This chain joins TRBV28 and TRBJ2-5; no reliable D call. This CDR3 region has 12 residues. Trimming removed 4 bases at V and 4 bases at J, with 7 bases between. Germline values: CDR1 MDHEN, CDR2 SYDVKM. The CDR3 nucleotides read TGTGCCAGCAGTTCCGAGGCAGAGACCCAGTACTTC. Encoded protein: CASSSEAETQYF.

The chain recombines TRBV29-1 with TRBJ2-3; D is possibly TRBD2 (6 bases). The CDR3 has 13 residues. The V gene lost 7 bases and the J gene lost 4 bases, with 15 bases spanning the gap. Germline assignment: CDR1 SQVTM and CDR2 ANQGSEA. The CDR3, as DNA: TGCAGCGCCCCGTACGGCGGGGCAGATACGCAGTATTTT. This translates into CSAPYGGADTQYF.

The chain joins TRBV7-2 to TRBJ2-5; TRBD2 aligns across 10 bases. CDR1 and CDR2 (germline): SGHTA, FQGNSA. The length of the CDR3 is 15 residues. V shed 5 bases and J 4 bases; nucleotides not matched to a gene: 7. The CDR3, as DNA: TGTGCCAGCAGCCTTAGACTAGCGGGTGTAGAGACCCAGTACTTC. This translates into CASSLRLAGVETQYF.

The V and J genes are TRBV11-2 and TRBJ1-1; possibly TRBD1 for D (5 bases). The germline V gene has CDR1 SGHAT and CDR2 FQNNGV. CDR3 size: 14 residues. V was cut by 4 bases and J by 5 bases, with 14 bases left in between. The CDR3 region has the DNA TGTGCCAGCAGCTCCGGGGGGGGGAAGACTGAAGCTTTCTTT. Translated, it gives CASSSGGGKTEAFF.

The V gene is TRBV5-6, the J gene TRBJ1-4, with TRBD1 identical over 9 bases. The ends lost 5 bases at V and 7 bases at J; junction bases unmatched: 6. CDR3 length equals 14 residues. CDR1 SGHDT and CDR2 YYEEEE come from the germline V gene. The CDR3 coding sequence is TGTGCCAGCAGTTCCGGGACAGGGATTGAAAAACTGTTTTTT. This sequence encodes CASSSGTGIEKLFF.

This rearrangement joins TRBV7-2 to TRBJ2-5, with a tentative D call TRBD2 (5 bases). The length of the CDR3 is 15 residues. The V end was cut by 7 bases, the J end by 7 bases, with 22 bases between. Germline V gives CDR1 SGHTA, CDR2 FQGNSA. The CDR3 bases are TGTGCCAGCACCCCTTGGCGGGTAGGGATGGCGACCCAGTACTTC. Translation: CASTPWRVGMATQYF.

The chain recombines TRBV4-2 with TRBJ2-3; the match to TRBD2 covers 15 bases. This CDR3 has 17 amino acids. Germline values: CDR1 LGHNA, CDR2 YNFKEQ. J was trimmed by 5 bases and V by 4 bases; bases with no gene match: 7. The DNA of the CDR3 is TGTGCCAGCAGCCCTGGGGGACTAGCGGGAGGTAAAGATACGCAGTATTTT. Its translation: CASSPGGLAGGKDTQYF.

The chain has TRBV19 and TRBJ2-6; a weak D match, TRBD1 (5 bases). CDR3 length: 13 amino acids. V was shortened by 11 bases and J by 4 bases, with 12 bases between the two germline ends. Per germline, CDR1 LNHDA and CDR2 SQIVND (reference sequence). The CDR3 DNA follows: TGTGCCGGAAGGGGCGGCGGGGCCAACGTCCTGACTTTC. Translation: CAGRGGGANVLTF.

CDR3 DNA: TGTGCCATCAGTGACTCGAGCCTCTATACAGGTGACTATGGCTACACCTTC. Amino acid sequence: CAISDSSLYTGDYGYTF. This chain links TRBV10-3 with TRBJ1-2; TRBD1 is a possible D gene (5 bases). The germline V gene has CDR1 ENHRY and CDR2 SYGVKD. V lost 3 bases and J lost 3, with 20 bases in between. The CDR3 is 17 residues long.

The J gene is TRBJ2-7, the V gene TRBV6-6; perhaps TRBD1 as D (6 bases). The V gene's germline CDR1 is MNHNY and CDR2 SVGAGI (reference sequence). This CDR3 is built from 17 residues. Between the trimmed V and J ends, which lost 5 bases and 0 bases, there was a span of 20 bases. The CDR3 loop reads CASSRTTGPRSSYEQYF. The CDR3 DNA follows: TGTGCCAGCAGTCGTACCACAGGGCCCCGAAGCTCCTACGAGCAGTACTTC.

The rearrangement links TRBV7-9 to TRBJ2-3; no clear D. Per the germline V gene, CDR1 is SEHNR and CDR2 is FQNEAQ (reference sequence). Trimming stripped 0 bases from V and 6 bases from J, with 10 bases between. This CDR3 region has 14 residues. CDR3 in amino acids: CASSLANLRDTQYF. CDR3 nucleotide sequence: TGTGCCAGCAGCTTAGCGAATTTGCGGGATACGCAGTATTTT.

The chain combines TRBV4-3 with TRBJ1-2; D unresolved. CDR3 length: 15 amino acids. Trimming cost V 0 bases and J 5 bases, with 13 bases left between them. Germline CDR1 and CDR2: LGHNA and YSLEER. The CDR3 is CASSQDIQNTYGYTF. DNA for the CDR3: TGCGCCAGCAGCCAAGACATACAGAATACGTATGGCTACACCTTC.

Only a few counts were recorded for this clone. The chain is built from TRBV7-9 and TRBJ1-4; 7 bases are shared with TRBD1. Germline assignment: CDR1 SEHNR and CDR2 FQNEAQ (reference sequence). The CDR3 contains 15 residues. Unmatched junction bases numbered 3, after V lost 5 bases and J lost 0 bases. CDR3 region: CASSPTGPTNEKLFF. The CDR3 nucleotides read TGTGCCAGCAGCCCGACAGGGCCAACTAATGAAAAACTGTTTTTT.

This clone showed up just once. The CDR3 DNA is TGTGCCAGCAGCGTCGATCCGACGGAGTACACTGAAGCTTTCTTT. Translating it yields CASSVDPTEYTEAFF. This rearrangement joins TRBV9 to TRBJ1-1, with unresolved D. The V gene's germline CDR1 is SGDLS and CDR2 YYNGEE. The CDR3 contains 15 residues. V lost 2 bases to trimming and J lost 3 bases, with 14 bases between them.

CDR3 protein: CASSPSATDTQYF. The CDR3 DNA sequence: TGTGCCAGCAGCCCTAGTGCCACAGATACGCAGTATTTT. This rearrangement joins TRBV9 to TRBJ2-3; no firm D call. CDR3 length: 13 amino acids. Trimming removed 4 bases from V and 2 bases from J, with 8 bases in between. Germline assignment: CDR1 SGDLS and CDR2 YYNGEE.

V is TRBV6-5 and J is TRBJ1-6, with D unresolved. V lost 2 bases and J lost 10, with 9 bases in between. This CDR3 is built from 13 residues. Germline loops: CDR1 MNHEY, CDR2 SVGAGI. The CDR3 spells CASSYDLGSPLHF. Here the CDR3 DNA reads TGTGCCAGCAGTTACGATCTTGGCTCACCCCTCCACTTT.

J is TRBJ2-7 and V is TRBV27, with a tentative D call TRBD1 (6 bases). This CDR3 contains 17 residues. The V gene lost 6 bases and the J gene lost 2 bases, with 23 bases spanning the gap. CDR1 and CDR2 from the germline V gene are MNHEY and SMNVEV (reference sequence). The DNA of the CDR3 is TGTGCCAGCAGCCTAAGAGAACAGGGTGGGGGACCCTACGAGCAGTACTTC. Its translation is CASSLREQGGGPYEQYF.

This sequence joins TRBV29-1 and TRBJ2-1; D possibly corresponds to TRBD1 (6 bases). CDR1 is SQVTM, CDR2 ANQGSEA, per germline. V dropped 4 bases and J dropped 5 bases, with 12 bases sitting between them. The CDR3 loop spans 13 amino acids. In DNA form, the CDR3 reads TGCAGCGTTGGGCAGGGGTTCGACAATGAGCAGTTCTTC. This codes for CSVGQGFDNEQFF.

The CDR3 is CASSFQGYSNQPQHF. CDR3 nucleotides: TGTGCCAGCAGCTTCCAGGGATATAGCAATCAGCCCCAGCATTTT. The V and J genes are TRBV6-5 and TRBJ1-5, with a tentative D call TRBD1 (5 bases). Germline loops: CDR1 MNHEY, CDR2 SVGAGI. Trimming cost V 6 bases and J 0 bases, with 12 bases left between them. This CDR3 comprises 15 residues.